This TCR beta chain was sequenced in a study of a mutant IDH1 vaccine in newly diagnosed glioma. The CDR3 extends over 14 amino acids. Germline loops: CDR1 GTSNPN, CDR2 SVGIG (reference sequence). Germline trimming cut 7 bases from V and 6 bases from J; bases unmatched to any gene: 9. Time point meaning: baseline, week 1 (first vaccination visit). As to treatment: pre-vaccination baseline after standard-of-care therapy. Produced via immunoSEQ multiplex PCR; TCRdb's table is partial and in-frame only. The profile shows under 75,000 clones, 75% to 95% of them singletons. The TCR was taken from a man aged 50-59 years with glioma. The chain is built from TRBV30 and TRBJ2-1; 10 bases line up with TRBD1. The sample here was PBMCs, taken from a glioma patient treated with radiotherapy, temozolomide or both. CDR3 amino acids: CAYFGTGEGNEQFF. Here the CDR3 DNA reads TGTGCCTACTTCGGGACAGGGGAGGGCAATGAGCAGTTCTTC.